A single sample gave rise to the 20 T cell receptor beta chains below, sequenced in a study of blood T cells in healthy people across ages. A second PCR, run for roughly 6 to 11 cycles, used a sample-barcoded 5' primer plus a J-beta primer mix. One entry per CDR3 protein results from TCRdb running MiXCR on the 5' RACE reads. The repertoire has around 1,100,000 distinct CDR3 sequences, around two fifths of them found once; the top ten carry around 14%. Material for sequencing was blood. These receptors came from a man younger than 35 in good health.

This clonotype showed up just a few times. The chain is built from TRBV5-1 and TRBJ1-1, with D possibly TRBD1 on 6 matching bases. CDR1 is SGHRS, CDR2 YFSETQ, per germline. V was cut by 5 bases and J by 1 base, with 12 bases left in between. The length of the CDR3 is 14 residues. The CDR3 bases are TGCGCCAGCAGAACACAGGGTCAGAACACTGAAGCTTTCTTT. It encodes CASRTQGQNTEAFF.

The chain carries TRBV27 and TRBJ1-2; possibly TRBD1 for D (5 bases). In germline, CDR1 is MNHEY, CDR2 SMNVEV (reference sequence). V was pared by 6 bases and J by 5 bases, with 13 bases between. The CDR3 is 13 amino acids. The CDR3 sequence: CASRGDHAYGYTF. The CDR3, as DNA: TGTGCCAGCAGGGGGGACCACGCGTATGGCTACACCTTC.

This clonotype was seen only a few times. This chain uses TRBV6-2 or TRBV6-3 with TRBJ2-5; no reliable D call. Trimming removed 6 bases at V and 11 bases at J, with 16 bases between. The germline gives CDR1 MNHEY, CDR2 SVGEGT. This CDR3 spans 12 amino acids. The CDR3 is CASSRANNEQYF. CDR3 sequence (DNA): TGTGCCAGCAGCCGCGCTAACAATGAGCAGTACTTC.

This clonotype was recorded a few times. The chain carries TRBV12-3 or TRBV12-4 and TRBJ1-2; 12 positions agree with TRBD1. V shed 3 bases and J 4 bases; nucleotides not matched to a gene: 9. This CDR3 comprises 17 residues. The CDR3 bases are TGTGCCAGCAGTTTTTGGGACAGGGGGCGTACCGGCTATGGCTACACCTTC. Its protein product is CASSFWDRGRTGYGYTF.

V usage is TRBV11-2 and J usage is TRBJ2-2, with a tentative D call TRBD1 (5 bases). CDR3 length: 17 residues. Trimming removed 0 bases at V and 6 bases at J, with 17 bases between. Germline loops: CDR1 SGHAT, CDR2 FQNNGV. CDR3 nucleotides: TGTGCCAGCAGCTTAGACCCGGTCGTCAGGGAAGCCGGGGAGCTGTTTTTT. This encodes CASSLDPVVREAGELFF.

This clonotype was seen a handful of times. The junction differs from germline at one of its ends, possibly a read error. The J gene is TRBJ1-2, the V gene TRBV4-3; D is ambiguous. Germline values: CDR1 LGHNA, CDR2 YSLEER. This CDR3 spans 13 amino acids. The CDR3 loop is CASNQGRNYGYTF. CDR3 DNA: TGCGCCAGCAACCAAGGGAGAAACTATGGCTACACCTTC.

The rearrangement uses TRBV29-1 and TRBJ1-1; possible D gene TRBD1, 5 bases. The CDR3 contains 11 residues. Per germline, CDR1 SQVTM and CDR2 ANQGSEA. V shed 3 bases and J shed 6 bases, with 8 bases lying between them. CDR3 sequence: CSVDKGPEAFF. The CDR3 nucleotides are TGCAGCGTTGATAAGGGGCCTGAAGCTTTCTTT.

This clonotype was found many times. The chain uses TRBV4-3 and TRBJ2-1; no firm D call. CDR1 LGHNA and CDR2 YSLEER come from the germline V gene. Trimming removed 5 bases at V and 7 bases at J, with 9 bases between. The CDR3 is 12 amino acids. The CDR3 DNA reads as TGCGCCAGCAGCGACCTGACAAATGAGCAGTTCTTC. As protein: CASSDLTNEQFF.

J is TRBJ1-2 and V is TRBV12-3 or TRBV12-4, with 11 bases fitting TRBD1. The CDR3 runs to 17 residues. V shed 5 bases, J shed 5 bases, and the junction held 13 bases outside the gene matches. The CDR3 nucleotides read TGTGCCAGCAGTCCCCGGGGACAGGGGGTCTTGGGGTATGGCTACACCTTC. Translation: CASSPRGQGVLGYGYTF.

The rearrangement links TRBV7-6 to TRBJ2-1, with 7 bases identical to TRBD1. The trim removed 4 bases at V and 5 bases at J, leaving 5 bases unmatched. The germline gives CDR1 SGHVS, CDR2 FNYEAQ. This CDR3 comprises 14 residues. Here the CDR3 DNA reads TGTGCCAGCAGCTCCCGGGACAGCAACAATGAGCAGTTCTTC. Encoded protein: CASSSRDSNNEQFF.

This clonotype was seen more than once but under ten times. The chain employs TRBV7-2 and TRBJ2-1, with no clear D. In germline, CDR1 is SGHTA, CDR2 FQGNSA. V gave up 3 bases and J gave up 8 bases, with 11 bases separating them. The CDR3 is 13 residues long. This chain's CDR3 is CASSFPARDEQFF. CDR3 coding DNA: TGTGCCAGCAGCTTTCCCGCTCGGGATGAGCAGTTCTTC.

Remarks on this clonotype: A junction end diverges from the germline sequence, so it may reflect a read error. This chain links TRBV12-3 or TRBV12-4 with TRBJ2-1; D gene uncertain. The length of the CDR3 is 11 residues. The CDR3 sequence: CASRRSIEPFF. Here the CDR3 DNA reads TGTGCCAGCAGGCGATCGATAGAGCCGTTCTTC.

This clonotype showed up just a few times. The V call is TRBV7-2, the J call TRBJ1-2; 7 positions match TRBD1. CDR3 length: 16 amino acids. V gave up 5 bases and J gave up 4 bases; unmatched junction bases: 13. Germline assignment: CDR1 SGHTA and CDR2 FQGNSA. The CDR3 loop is CASSHDPTGRGYGYTF. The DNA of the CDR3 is TGTGCCAGCAGCCATGACCCGACAGGGAGGGGCTATGGCTACACCTTC.

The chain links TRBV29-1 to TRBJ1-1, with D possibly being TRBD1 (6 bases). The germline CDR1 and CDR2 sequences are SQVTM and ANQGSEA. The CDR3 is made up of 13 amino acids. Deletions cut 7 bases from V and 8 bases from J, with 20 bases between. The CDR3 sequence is CSAGGARGTEAFF. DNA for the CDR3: TGCAGCGCCGGGGGCGCCCGAGGGACCGAAGCTTTCTTT.

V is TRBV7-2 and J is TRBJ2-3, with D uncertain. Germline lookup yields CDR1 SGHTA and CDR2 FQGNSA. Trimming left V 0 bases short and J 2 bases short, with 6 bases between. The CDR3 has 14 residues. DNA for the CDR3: TGTGCCAGCAGCTTAGCATTCGCCACAGATACGCAGTATTTT. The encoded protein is CASSLAFATDTQYF.

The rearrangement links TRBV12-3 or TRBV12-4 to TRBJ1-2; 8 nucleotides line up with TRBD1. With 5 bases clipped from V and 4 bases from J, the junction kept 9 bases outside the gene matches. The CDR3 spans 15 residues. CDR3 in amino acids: CASSPGEDRAYGYTF. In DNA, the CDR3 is TGTGCCAGCAGTCCCGGGGAGGACAGGGCCTATGGCTACACCTTC.

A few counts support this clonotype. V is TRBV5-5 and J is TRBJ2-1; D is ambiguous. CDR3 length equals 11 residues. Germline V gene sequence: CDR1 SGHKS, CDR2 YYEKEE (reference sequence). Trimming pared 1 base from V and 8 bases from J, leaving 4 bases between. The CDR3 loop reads CASSLLHEQFF. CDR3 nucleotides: TGTGCCAGCAGCTTGTTACATGAGCAGTTCTTC.

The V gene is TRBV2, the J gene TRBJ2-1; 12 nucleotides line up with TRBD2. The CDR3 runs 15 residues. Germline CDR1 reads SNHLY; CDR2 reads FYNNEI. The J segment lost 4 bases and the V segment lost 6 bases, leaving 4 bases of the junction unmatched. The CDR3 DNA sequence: TGTGCCAGCAGGGAAACTAGCGGGGGGTACAATGAGCAGTTCTTC. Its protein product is CASRETSGGYNEQFF. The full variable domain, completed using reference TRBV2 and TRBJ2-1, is EPEVTQTPSHQVTQMGQEVILRCVPISNHLYFYWYRQILGQKVEFLVSFYNNEISEKSEIFDDQFSVERPDGSNFTLKIRSTKLEDSAMYFCASRETSGGYNEQFFGPGTRLTVL.

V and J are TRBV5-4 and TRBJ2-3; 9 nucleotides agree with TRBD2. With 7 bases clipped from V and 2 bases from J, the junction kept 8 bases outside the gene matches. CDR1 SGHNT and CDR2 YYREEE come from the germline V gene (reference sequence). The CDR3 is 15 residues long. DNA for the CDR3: TGTGCCAGCCACCTGAGCGGGGGGATCACAGATACGCAGTATTTT. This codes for CASHLSGGITDTQYF.

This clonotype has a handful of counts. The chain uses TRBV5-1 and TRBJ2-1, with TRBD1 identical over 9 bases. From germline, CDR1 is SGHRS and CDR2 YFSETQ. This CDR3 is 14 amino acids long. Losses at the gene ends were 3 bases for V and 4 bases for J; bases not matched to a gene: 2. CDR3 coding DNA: TGCGCCAGCAGCTACGACAGGGGGTACAATGAGCAGTTCTTC. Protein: CASSYDRGYNEQFF.